A selection of T cell receptor beta chains follows, all from one sample in a study of T cell repertoires in cytomegalovirus infection. MiXCR, run by TCRdb on the reads, gives a single entry per CDR3 protein. Of nearly 550,000 distinct CDR3 sequences in the sample, approximately 15% were seen once. The sample comprised CD8+ T cells from PBMCs. The receptors stem from a human donor in good health (CMV status not recorded). Some clones in this sample may be carry-over from other donors' samples. Each CDR3 is given with its conserved first and last residue. Each record gives: CDR3 length, D gene, clone size, J gene, V gene, CDR3 protein, CDR3 DNA. D genes are given only for firm matches. Part of the rows lack a size; the others show once, few, many or a class for expanded clones.

cdr3_length: 14
d_call: .
clone_size: few
j_call: TRBJ2-7
v_call: TRBV13
cdr3_aa: CASSPGARSYEQYF
cdr3_nt: TGTGCCAGCAGCCCCGGGGCCCGCTCCTACGAGCAGTACTTC

cdr3_length: 15
d_call: .
clone_size: .
j_call: TRBJ2-6
v_call: TRBV7-9
cdr3_aa: CASSRAGRGANVLTF
cdr3_nt: TGTGCCAGCAGCCGGGCAGGGAGGGGGGCCAACGTCCTGACTTTC

cdr3_length: 14
d_call: TRBD1
clone_size: .
j_call: TRBJ1-5
v_call: TRBV9
cdr3_aa: CASSTGGSNQPQHF
cdr3_nt: TGTGCCAGCAGCACAGGGGGTTCCAATCAGCCCCAGCATTTT

cdr3_length: 16
d_call: TRBD2
clone_size: many
j_call: TRBJ2-2
v_call: TRBV12-3/TRBV12-4
cdr3_aa: CASSFAGGPRTGELFF
cdr3_nt: TGTGCCAGCAGTTTCGCGGGGGGCCCGCGGACCGGGGAGCTGTTTTTT

cdr3_length: 14
d_call: .
clone_size: .
j_call: TRBJ2-7
v_call: TRBV5-1
cdr3_aa: CASSLAGSDYKQYF
cdr3_nt: TGCGCCAGCAGCTTGGCGGGATCGGACTACAAGCAGTACTTC

cdr3_length: 17
d_call: TRBD1
clone_size: .
j_call: TRBJ2-1
v_call: TRBV24-1
cdr3_aa: CATSESGTGARQGEQFF
cdr3_nt: TGTGCCACCAGTGAATCCGGGACAGGGGCCCGCCAAGGTGAGCAGTTCTTC

cdr3_length: 10
d_call: .
clone_size: many
j_call: TRBJ1-1
v_call: TRBV2
cdr3_aa: CASSETKAFF
cdr3_nt: TGTGCCAGCAGTGAAACTAAAGCTTTCTTT

cdr3_length: 14
d_call: TRBD2
clone_size: few
j_call: TRBJ2-1
v_call: TRBV30
cdr3_aa: CAWNLAGGYNEQFF
cdr3_nt: TGTGCCTGGAATTTAGCGGGAGGGTATAATGAGCAGTTCTTC

cdr3_length: 14
d_call: .
clone_size: few
j_call: TRBJ2-1
v_call: TRBV24-1
cdr3_aa: CATSDGTYDNEQFF
cdr3_nt: TGTGCCACCAGTGATGGGACATACGACAATGAGCAGTTCTTC

cdr3_length: 15
d_call: .
clone_size: many
j_call: TRBJ2-2
v_call: TRBV19
cdr3_aa: CASSLPSSNTGELFF
cdr3_nt: TGTGCCAGTAGTTTACCGTCTTCGAACACCGGGGAGCTGTTTTTT

cdr3_length: 15
d_call: TRBD2
clone_size: few
j_call: TRBJ2-5
v_call: TRBV20-1
cdr3_aa: CSALWTSELQETQYF
cdr3_nt: TGCAGTGCCCTGTGGACTAGCGAGCTTCAAGAGACCCAGTACTTC

cdr3_length: 17
d_call: .
clone_size: many
j_call: TRBJ2-1
v_call: TRBV6-6
cdr3_aa: CATFLTGGPSSYNEQFF
cdr3_nt: TGTGCCACATTTTTAACGGGGGGCCCAAGCTCCTACAATGAGCAGTTCTTC

cdr3_length: 15
d_call: .
clone_size: few
j_call: TRBJ1-5
v_call: TRBV5-5
cdr3_aa: CASSLGVGDNQPQHF
cdr3_nt: TGTGCCAGCAGCTTGGGCGTGGGGGACAATCAGCCCCAGCATTTT

cdr3_length: 13
d_call: TRBD1
clone_size: .
j_call: TRBJ2-7
v_call: TRBV5-6
cdr3_aa: CASSSGQGHEQYF
cdr3_nt: TGTGCCAGCAGTTCTGGACAGGGACACGAGCAGTACTTC

cdr3_length: 13
d_call: TRBD1
clone_size: once
j_call: TRBJ2-1
v_call: TRBV20-1
cdr3_aa: CSARDQGAAEQFF
cdr3_nt: TGCAGTGCTAGAGATCAGGGGGCAGCTGAGCAGTTCTTC

cdr3_length: 14
d_call: .
clone_size: many
j_call: TRBJ2-5
v_call: TRBV7-7
cdr3_aa: CASSLSLGRETQYF
cdr3_nt: TGTGCCAGCAGCCTGAGCCTGGGGAGGGAGACCCAGTACTTC

cdr3_length: 13
d_call: .
clone_size: many
j_call: TRBJ2-2
v_call: TRBV27
cdr3_aa: CASKTEITGELFF
cdr3_nt: TGTGCCAGCAAAACAGAAATCACCGGGGAGCTGTTTTTT

cdr3_length: 13
d_call: .
clone_size: many
j_call: TRBJ2-1
v_call: TRBV28
cdr3_aa: CASSLNRYNEQFF
cdr3_nt: TGTGCCAGCAGTTTAAACAGATACAATGAGCAGTTCTTC

cdr3_length: 15
d_call: .
clone_size: .
j_call: TRBJ2-5
v_call: TRBV13
cdr3_aa: CASSLRGTYQETQYF
cdr3_nt: TGTGCCAGCAGCTTAAGGGGGACCTACCAAGAGACCCAGTACTTC